This T cell receptor (beta chain) was recovered during a study of shared clonotypes between healthy human individuals. The method was immunoSEQ multiplex PCR; TCRdb's version includes in-frame clones alone and lacks a portion of them. Found here are about 1.5 million clones, over 95% of them singletons; the top ten hold about 1.2%. The length of the CDR3 is 15 residues. Germline V lookup: CDR1 MDHEN, CDR2 SYDVKM. Trimming took 6 bases from V and 4 from J; bases not matched to a gene: 9. The sample comprised naive CD4+ T cells sorted from blood. The subset denotes: CD45RA+ positively selected. This sequence joins TRBV28 and TRBJ2-3, with 8 bases matching TRBD2. This receptor was obtained from a young man in good health. CDR3 in amino acids: CASSVTASGSDTQYF. Here the CDR3 DNA reads TGTGCCAGCAGCGTCACGGCTAGCGGGTCAGATACGCAGTATTTT.